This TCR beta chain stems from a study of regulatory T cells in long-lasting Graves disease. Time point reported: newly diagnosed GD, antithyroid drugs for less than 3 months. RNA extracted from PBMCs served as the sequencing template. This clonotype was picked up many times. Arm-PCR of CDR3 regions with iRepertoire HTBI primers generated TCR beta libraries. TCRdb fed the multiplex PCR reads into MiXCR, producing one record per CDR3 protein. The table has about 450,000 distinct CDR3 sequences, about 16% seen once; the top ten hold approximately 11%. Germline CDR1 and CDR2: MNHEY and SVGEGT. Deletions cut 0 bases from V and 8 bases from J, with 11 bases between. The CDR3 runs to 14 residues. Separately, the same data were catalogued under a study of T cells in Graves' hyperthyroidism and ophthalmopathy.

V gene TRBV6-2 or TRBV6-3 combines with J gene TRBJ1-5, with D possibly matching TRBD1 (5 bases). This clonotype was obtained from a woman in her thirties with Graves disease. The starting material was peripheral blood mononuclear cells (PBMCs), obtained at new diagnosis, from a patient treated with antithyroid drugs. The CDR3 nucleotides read TGTGCCAGCAGTTACTCAGTGGGGGTTGAGCCCCAGCATTTT. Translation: CASSYSVGVEPQHF.